A single sample is the source of the 29 T cell receptor beta chains below, sequenced in a study of identical twins. TCRdb redid the calling of the 5' RACE reads with MiXCR, one entry per CDR3 protein. Among hundreds of thousands of distinct CDR3 sequences, 5.5% to 7.5% were seen once, and the ten largest hold 1.5% to 2%. The sequenced sample consisted of naive T cells sorted from blood. All receptors come from a man younger than 35 in good health.

This clonotype was counted many times. The V gene is TRBV5-6, the J gene TRBJ1-2; 8 nucleotides align to TRBD1. Germline CDR1 and CDR2: SGHDT and YYEEEE. V lost 0 bases and J lost 7; bases outside the gene matches: 14. The CDR3 has 17 residues. CDR3 protein: CASSLESRRGLFLGYTF. The CDR3 DNA reads as TGTGCCAGCAGCTTGGAGTCTCGCAGGGGGCTCTTTCTTGGCTACACCTTC.

This clonotype was seen repeatedly, ten times or more. The chain uses TRBV12-3 or TRBV12-4 and TRBJ1-1; D remains ambiguous. The ends were cut back, 7 bases at V and 8 bases at J, with 11 bases in the middle. The CDR3 totals 11 residues. Written as DNA, the CDR3 is TGTGCCAGCACACCCGCGGGCGAAGCTTTCTTT. Translated, it gives CASTPAGEAFF.

The sample holds a few counts of this clonotype. The CDR3 nucleotides read TGTGCCAGCAGTTTGGGGACGGGCGGAGACGGGGAGCTGTTTTTT. Its protein product is CASSLGTGGDGELFF. The chain joins TRBV27 to TRBJ2-2; D may match TRBD1 or TRBD2 (5 bases each). There are 15 residues in the CDR3. Looked up from germline, CDR1 is MNHEY and CDR2 is SMNVEV (reference sequence). V lost 3 bases and J 7 bases, leaving 15 bases between the germline ends.

This clonotype was counted many times. The chain links TRBV7-6 to TRBJ2-3, with 9 bases that match TRBD1. With V trimmed by 4 bases and J by 2 bases, 4 bases remained unmatched. Germline assignment: CDR1 SGHVS and CDR2 FNYEAQ. CDR3 length: 15 amino acids. The CDR3 DNA reads as TGTGCCAGCAGCTATACAGGGGGCCTCACAGATACGCAGTATTTT. Its translation is CASSYTGGLTDTQYF.

This rearrangement joins TRBV12-5 to TRBJ1-1; D unclear. The CDR3 consists of 15 residues. Deletions cut 3 bases from V and 1 base from J, with 12 bases between. Germline CDR1 and CDR2: LGHNT and FRNRAP. Here the CDR3 reads CASGLWVARNTEAFF. CDR3 sequence (DNA): TGTGCTAGTGGTTTATGGGTGGCGAGGAACACTGAAGCTTTCTTT.

In this sample, this clonotype turned up many times. This chain links TRBV27 with TRBJ2-3, with a possible D match to TRBD1 (7 bases). The V gene's germline CDR1 is MNHEY and CDR2 SMNVEV (reference sequence). V was cut by 5 bases and J by 6 bases, with 21 bases left in between. The CDR3 spans 16 residues. The CDR3 sequence: CASSLMTGTGADTQYF. In nucleotides, the CDR3 is TGTGCCAGCAGTCTAATGACAGGGACGGGGGCGGATACGCAGTATTTT.

Ten or more counts support this clonotype. The chain recombines TRBV29-1 with TRBJ2-5, with TRBD1 as a possible D gene (5 bases). V dropped 2 bases and J dropped 3 bases, with 10 bases sitting between them. This CDR3 has 13 amino acids. The germline V gene encodes CDR1 SQVTM and CDR2 ANQGSEA. The CDR3 sequence: CSVESDNEETQYF. CDR3 sequence (DNA): TGCAGCGTTGAATCGGACAACGAAGAGACCCAGTACTTC.

This clonotype was counted ten times or more. The V and J genes are TRBV7-2 and TRBJ1-1, with D possibly TRBD1 on 5 matching bases. Deletions cut 1 base from V and 0 bases from J, with 9 bases between. CDR3 length: 15 residues. The germline gives CDR1 SGHTA, CDR2 FQGNSA. The CDR3 DNA sequence: TGTGCCAGCAGCTTAGTGGGGCGGATGAACACTGAAGCTTTCTTT. Its protein is CASSLVGRMNTEAFF.

This clonotype was recorded a few times. The genes are TRBV28 and TRBJ2-2; 9 positions match TRBD2. This CDR3 region has 19 residues. CDR1 and CDR2 (germline): MDHEN, SYDVKM. The V gene end was trimmed by 6 bases and the J gene end by 0 bases; junction bases not matched to a gene: 14. Written as DNA, the CDR3 is TGTGCCAGCAGCTGGGGAGGCGGGAGGGCCTTCGCGAACACCGGGGAGCTGTTTTTT. This gives the protein CASSWGGGRAFANTGELFF.

This clonotype was seen ten or more times. The CDR3 loop reads CASSPGTTDYEQYF. CDR3 bases: TGTGCCAGCAGCCCCGGGACAACCGACTACGAGCAGTACTTC. The V and J genes are TRBV12-3 or TRBV12-4 and TRBJ2-7; TRBD1 is a possible D gene (6 bases). The CDR3 has 14 residues. V gave up 6 bases and J gave up 3 bases, with 15 bases separating them.

The chain combines TRBV4-1 with TRBJ1-4; possibly TRBD1 for D (5 bases). The germline V gene has CDR1 MGHRA and CDR2 YSYEKL. The CDR3 has 17 amino acids. V was clipped by 4 bases and J by 2 bases, with 17 bases between them. The CDR3 spells CASSPLRSGTTNEKLFF. Written as DNA, the CDR3 is TGCGCCAGCAGCCCCTTACGGTCCGGGACGACTAATGAAAAACTGTTTTTT.

This clonotype was detected only a few times. The chain recombines TRBV7-2 with TRBJ2-7, with D hard to call. The V gene's germline CDR1 is SGHTA and CDR2 FQGNSA. This CDR3 region has 14 residues. V was pared by 2 bases and J by 3 bases, with 11 bases between. CDR3 sequence reads: CASSLFPTDYEQYF. CDR3 in DNA: TGTGCCAGCAGCTTATTCCCGACGGACTACGAGCAGTACTTC.

This clonotype was seen many times. The V call is TRBV7-2, the J call TRBJ1-5; unclear D gene. This CDR3 contains 13 residues. Germline V gives CDR1 SGHTA, CDR2 FQGNSA. V dropped 2 bases and J dropped 6 bases, with 8 bases sitting between them. CDR3 nucleotide sequence: TGTGCCAGCAGCTTAAAATTGGGTCAGCCCCAGCATTTT. As protein: CASSLKLGQPQHF. The full variable domain, with the rest looked up from reference TRBV7-2 and TRBJ1-5, is GAGVSQSPSNKVTEKGKDVELRCDPISGHTALYWYRQSLGQGLEFLIYFQGNSAPDKSGLPSDRFSAERTGGSVSTLTIQRTQQEDSAVYLCASSLKLGQPQHFGDGTRLSIL.

This clonotype was seen a few times. This sequence joins TRBV19 and TRBJ1-5, with TRBD1 as a possible D gene (6 bases). Germline V gene data show CDR1 as LNHDA and CDR2 as SQIVND (reference sequence). This CDR3 contains 16 residues. V was clipped by 6 bases and J by 1 base, with 16 bases between them. This CDR3 reads CASRSTGRGSNQPQHF. The CDR3 nucleotides are TGTGCCAGTAGGTCGACAGGCAGAGGGAGCAATCAGCCCCAGCATTTT.

This clonotype was found many times. The CDR3 DNA is TGCAGTGCAGACTTCAGCAAGGGGAGTGAGCAGTTCTTC. This gives the protein CSADFSKGSEQFF. This rearrangement joins TRBV20-1 to TRBJ2-1; possibly TRBD1 or TRBD2 for D (5 bases each). V lost 6 bases and J lost 9, with 18 bases in between. The CDR3 covers 13 residues. Germline V gene data show CDR1 as DFQATT and CDR2 as SNEGSKA (reference sequence).

Many counts were recorded for this clonotype. The chain carries TRBV12-3 or TRBV12-4 and TRBJ2-1; 12 bases line up with TRBD2. Germline trimming cut 2 bases from V and 10 bases from J; bases unmatched to any gene: 9. CDR3 size: 16 residues. The CDR3 reads CASSLPLAGGPREQFF. CDR3 sequence (DNA): TGTGCCAGCAGTTTACCTCTAGCGGGAGGGCCACGGGAGCAGTTCTTC.

This clonotype was seen a handful of times. The chain has TRBV28 and TRBJ2-1; TRBD2 is a possible D gene (6 bases). The V end lost 5 bases, the J end lost 9 bases, and 17 bases lay between the germline ends. CDR3 length: 14 residues. Germline assignment: CDR1 MDHEN and CDR2 SYDVKM. In DNA form, the CDR3 reads TGTGCCAGCAGTAGGCCCACCTTGGGGGGTGAGCAGTTCTTC. This translates into CASSRPTLGGEQFF.

Only a few counts were recorded for this clonotype. The rearrangement links TRBV11-1 to TRBJ2-1; 9 nucleotides line up with TRBD1. Germline CDR1 and CDR2: SGHAT and FQDESV (reference sequence). This CDR3 has 15 residues. V lost 1 base, J lost 6 bases, and 4 bases stayed unmatched. The CDR3 DNA follows: TGTGCCAGCAGCTTAGTTTGGGACAGGGTCAATGAGCAGTTCTTC. Translated: CASSLVWDRVNEQFF.

The J gene is TRBJ2-7, the V gene TRBV5-1; no reliable D call. The V and J ends lost 2 bases and 0 bases respectively, with 12 bases between them. From germline, CDR1 is SGHRS and CDR2 YFSETQ. The CDR3 has 15 amino acids. Here the CDR3 reads CASSFKSDRSYEQYV. CDR3 coding DNA: TGCGCCAGCAGCTTCAAGAGCGACCGCTCCTACGAGCAGTACGTC.

This clonotype was detected many times. The chain couples TRBV28 to TRBJ2-6; a weak D match, TRBD2 (5 bases). CDR3 length: 15 amino acids. V shed 3 bases and J shed 6 bases, with 12 bases lying between them. Germline V gene sequence: CDR1 MDHEN, CDR2 SYDVKM. The CDR3 reads CASSFRGFVANVLTF. The CDR3 bases are TGTGCCAGCAGTTTCCGAGGGTTTGTGGCCAACGTCCTGACTTTC.

Of note for this clonotype: Without the conserved terminal phenylalanine or tryptophan, this CDR3 likely stems from a read error. This chain joins TRBV20-1 and TRBJ1-3; possibly TRBD1 for D (5 bases). The CDR3 has 14 amino acids. V lost 3 bases to trimming and J lost 3 bases, with 12 bases between them. Germline-derived CDR1 and CDR2 are DFQATT and SNEGSKA (reference sequence). For the CDR3, the DNA is TGCAGTGCTAGCCGTCAGGGTCTTGGAAACACCATATATTCT. The encoded protein is CSASRQGLGNTIYS.

This clonotype was seen only a few times. The chain uses TRBV11-3 and TRBJ2-7; D gene unclear. Germline V gene sequence: CDR1 SGHNT, CDR2 YENEEA. The CDR3 has 14 residues. Trimming pared 5 bases from V and 3 bases from J, leaving 14 bases between. The chain's CDR3 is CASSPGPGHYEQYF. Written as DNA, the CDR3 is TGTGCCAGCAGCCCTGGTCCCGGGCACTACGAGCAGTACTTC.

This clonotype has just a few counts. At one end, the junction sequence differs from germline, possibly due to a read error. The CDR3 is CASSEGQGGPQHF. The CDR3 DNA reads TGTGCCAGCAGCGAAGGACAGGGGGGACCCCAGCATTTT. The J gene is TRBJ1-5, the V gene TRBV2; TRBD1 agrees at 10 bases. The germline CDR1 and CDR2 sequences are SNHLY and FYNNEI. The CDR3 runs 13 residues.

This clonotype has more than one count but fewer than ten. V and J are TRBV4-1 and TRBJ1-5; the D gene is possibly TRBD1 (6 bases). The CDR3 contains 15 residues. Germline CDR1 is MGHRA and CDR2 is YSYEKL. Trimming cost V 3 bases and J 3 bases, with 12 bases left between them. This chain's CDR3 is CASSHFPGDNQPQHF. The CDR3 nucleotides read TGCGCCAGCAGCCATTTCCCAGGGGACAATCAGCCCCAGCATTTT.

The table lists this clonotype with a few counts. This chain joins TRBV27 and TRBJ1-6; D is uncertain. The germline V gene has CDR1 MNHEY and CDR2 SMNVEV (reference sequence). V was trimmed by 7 bases and J by 7 bases, leaving 8 bases between them. CDR3 size: 12 residues. This CDR3 reads CASTSWNSPLHF. The DNA for the CDR3 is TGTGCCAGCACCAGTTGGAATTCACCCCTCCACTTT.

The CDR3 bases are TGCAGTGCCCTGGCGGCTGAAGCTTTCTTT. This translates into CSALAAEAFF. The chain joins TRBV20-1 to TRBJ1-1, with D hard to call. Between the trimmed V and J ends, which lost 6 bases and 6 bases, there was a span of 8 bases. This CDR3 has 10 amino acids. Germline CDR1 DFQATT, CDR2 SNEGSKA (reference sequence).

V usage is TRBV6-2 or TRBV6-3 and J usage is TRBJ1-1; TRBD1 matches at 9 bases. Germline loops: CDR1 MNHEY, CDR2 SVGEGT. This CDR3 has 11 residues. With 5 bases clipped from V and 11 bases from J, the junction kept 3 bases outside the gene matches. For the CDR3, the DNA is TGTGCCAGCAGTACAGGGGGCGAGGCTTTCTTT. It specifies CASSTGGEAFF.

This clonotype showed up many times. The chain combines TRBV5-1 with TRBJ2-2; D is unresolved. V shed 2 bases and J shed 3 bases, with 8 bases lying between them. This CDR3 spans 14 amino acids. Germline V gene lookup returns CDR1 SGHRS and CDR2 YFSETQ. CDR3 loop: CASSLESYTGELFF. DNA for the CDR3: TGCGCCAGCAGCTTAGAGTCGTACACCGGGGAGCTGTTTTTT. Together with reference TRBV5-1 and TRBJ2-2, the CDR3 gives the full variable domain: KAGVTQTPRYLIKTRGQQVTLSCSPISGHRSVSWYQQTPGQGLQFLFEYFSETQRNKGNFPGRFSGRQFSNSRSEMNVSTLELGDSALYLCASSLESYTGELFFGEGSRLTVL.

This clonotype appeared a few times. The rearrangement links TRBV12-3 or TRBV12-4 to TRBJ2-2, with 14 nucleotides matching TRBD2. This CDR3 is 16 amino acids long. With V trimmed by 7 bases and J by 7 bases, 8 bases remained unmatched. CDR3 protein: CASTAGLAGENGELFF. The CDR3, as DNA: TGTGCCAGCACCGCGGGACTAGCGGGAGAAAACGGGGAGCTGTTTTTT.